The clone carrying this TCR beta chain was seen a handful of times. The antigen remains undetermined. The data originate from a study of shared clonotypes between healthy human individuals. The overall study: CD4 naive and CD4 memory each took three plates per donor, while CD8 naive took two and CD8 memory one.

Genomic DNA of each subset was evenly split across several immunoSEQ plates. Generated by immunoSEQ multiplex PCR, the TCRdb table keeps only in-frame clones and is missing some. The sample contains some 1 million clones, roughly 80% of which appear only once. None of the donors, who were healthy HIV-negative adults, had recently had acute infections or vaccinations. Study-level results: Sequencing depth was a factor that was expected to affect clonotype sharing among donors.

What was sequenced was memory CD4+ T cells sorted from blood. The subset: CD45RA-negative fraction. This receptor was taken from a man aged 18-30 years in good health.

The CDR3 protein is CASTPQSGNTIYF. Written as DNA, the CDR3 is TGCGCCAGCACCCCACAGTCGGGAAACACCATATATTTT. This chain connects TRBV5-1 to TRBJ1-3; D call uncertain. From germline, CDR1 is SGHRS and CDR2 YFSETQ. V lost 6 bases, J lost 4 bases, and 11 bases lay in between. This CDR3 spans 13 amino acids.